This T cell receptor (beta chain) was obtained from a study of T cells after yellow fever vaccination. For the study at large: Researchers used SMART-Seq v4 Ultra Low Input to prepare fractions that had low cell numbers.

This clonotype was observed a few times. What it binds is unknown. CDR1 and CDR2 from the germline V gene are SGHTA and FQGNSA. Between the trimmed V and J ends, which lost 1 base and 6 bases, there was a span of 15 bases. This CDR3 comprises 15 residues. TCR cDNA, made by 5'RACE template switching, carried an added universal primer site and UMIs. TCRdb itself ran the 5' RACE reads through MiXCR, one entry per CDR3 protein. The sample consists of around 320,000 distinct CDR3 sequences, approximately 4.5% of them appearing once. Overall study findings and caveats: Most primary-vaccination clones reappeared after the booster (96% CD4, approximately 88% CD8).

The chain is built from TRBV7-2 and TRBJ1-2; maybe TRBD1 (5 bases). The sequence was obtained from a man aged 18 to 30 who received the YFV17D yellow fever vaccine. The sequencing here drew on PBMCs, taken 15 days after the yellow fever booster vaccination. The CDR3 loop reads CASSLGVTAPDGYTF. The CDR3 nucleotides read TGTGCCAGCAGCTTAGGGGTGACAGCACCCGATGGCTACACCTTC.